This T cell receptor (beta chain) emerged from a study of blood T cell repertoires in COVID-19. Study summary: The United States, Italy and Spain supplied acute and convalescent COVID-19 samples. Sources were T cells, B-cell-depleted T cells, or PBMCs; the material itself was cDNA or gDNA.

Original data processing: Amplification of reference gene primers provided the estimated nucleated cell counts. The repertoire was sequenced with immunoSEQ multiplex PCR; TCRdb's copy has only in-frame clones and lacks some. V and J calls and clone size are given by that table; D and trimming were obtained from the DNA. Among approximately 82,000 clones, about 92% were seen once, and the ten largest hold around 6%. V lost 3 bases to trimming and J lost 9 bases, with 6 bases between them. The CDR3 is 10 amino acids. The V gene's germline CDR1 is DFQATT and CDR2 SNEGSKA (reference sequence). The J gene is TRBJ2-1, the V gene TRBV20-1, with D uncertain. The sample consisted of peripheral blood. The TCR was taken from a woman aged 60-75 years with active COVID-19. CDR3: CSASSSEQFF. CDR3 bases: TGCAGTGCTAGTAGTAGTGAGCAGTTCTTC.